The following is a T cell receptor (beta chain) sequence with its context. Its antigen is not known. Mismatch with germline at one junction end may stem from a read error. The V gene's germline CDR1 is SEHNR and CDR2 FQNEAQ (reference sequence). The CDR3 loop spans 17 amino acids. After constant-region reverse-primer amplification, full-length variable regions underwent semi-nested PCR with Nested Universal Primer A. TCRdb re-called the 5' RACE reads with MiXCR, one entry per CDR3 protein. The data show around 30,000 distinct CDR3 sequences, around 22% seen once. Findings of the study overall: In terms of TCR gene usage, tumor memory CD4+ T cells clustered together with blood and lymph node memory CD4+ cells, as well as with lymph node naive CD4+ cells.

Memory CD4+ T cells were sorted as CD4+CD45RO+CD25- cells. The source material was memory CD4+ T cells sorted from blood. The subset here: memory CD4+ T cells, CD4+CD45RO+CD25-. The receptor was isolated from a female donor with breast cancer. The rearrangement joins TRBV7-9 to TRBJ2-2, with 7 bases identical to TRBD2. CDR3: CASSFFPTSDGTGVLFF. In DNA form, the CDR3 reads TGTGCCAGCAGCTTTTTTCCCACTAGCGATGGAACCGGGGTGCTGTTTTTT.